This entry lists 12 T cell receptor beta chains sequenced from one sample in a study of blood T cells in healthy people across ages. Primed by a sample-barcoded 5' primer and a J-beta primer mix, a second PCR proceeded for about 6 to 11 cycles. TCRdb reanalysed the 5' RACE reads using MiXCR and keeps one entry per CDR3 protein. The profile shows roughly 830,000 distinct CDR3 sequences, around 62% of them singletons. The sample taken for sequencing was blood. The receptor source for this set is a man aged 30 to 39 in good health.

The chain employs TRBV7-9 and TRBJ1-4, with 8 positions matching TRBD1. Germline V gene lookup returns CDR1 SEHNR and CDR2 FQNEAQ (reference sequence). This CDR3 is 14 amino acids long. V was clipped by 4 bases and J by 6 bases; unmatched bases: 4. CDR3 amino acids: CASSSGQGYEKLFF. CDR3 nucleotide sequence: TGTGCCAGCAGCTCTGGACAGGGTTATGAAAAACTGTTTTTT.

This clonotype appeared a few times. The V call is TRBV4-2, the J call TRBJ2-1; TRBD2 matches at 9 bases. The CDR3 runs 17 residues. Trimming cost V 0 bases and J 8 bases; bases outside gene matches: 11. The germline V gene has CDR1 LGHNA and CDR2 YNFKEQ. The CDR3 region has the DNA TGTGCCAGCAGCCAAGAAGGGGAGCGGGGGGTTATAGATGAGCAGTTCTTC. Protein product: CASSQEGERGVIDEQFF.

In this sample, this clonotype turned up a few times. The chain couples TRBV29-1 to TRBJ2-5; 7 nucleotides align to TRBD2. Matching the DNA end better, TRBJ2-7 makes the J call doubtful. The CDR3 has 14 amino acids. Germline V gives CDR1 SQVTM, CDR2 ANQGSEA. The DNA of the CDR3 is TGCAGCGTGGGGGGGAGCCGGCTCTCCTACGAGCAGTACTTC. Amino acid sequence: CSVGGSRLSYEQYF.

The CDR3, as DNA: TGTGCCAGCAGCCCTCCCGGGACGGGGAGCAAAAACATTCAGTACTTC. Translating it yields CASSPPGTGSKNIQYF. The chain recombines TRBV6-5 with TRBJ2-4; possibly TRBD1 or TRBD2 for D (5 bases each). This CDR3 region has 16 residues. V was pared by 6 bases and J by 3 bases, with 18 bases between. Per the germline V gene, CDR1 is MNHEY and CDR2 is SVGAGI.

The J gene is TRBJ1-2, the V gene TRBV3-1; no definite D call. The germline V gene encodes CDR1 LGHDT and CDR2 YNNKEL (reference sequence). The CDR3 is 12 amino acids. With 7 bases removed from V and 2 bases from J, the gap between germline ends came to 8 bases. CDR3 bases: TGTGCCAGCACAGGCGGCAACTATGGCTACACCTTC. Translating it yields CASTGGNYGYTF.

There are a few counts of this clonotype. This chain joins TRBV7-9 and TRBJ2-3; TRBD1 matches 7 bases. CDR1 is SEHNR, CDR2 FQNEAQ, per germline (reference sequence). This CDR3 is 15 amino acids long. The junction had 8 bases not matched to a gene; V was cut back by 7 bases and J by 1 base. The CDR3 DNA follows: TGTGCCAGCAACGAACAGGGGATCGGCACAGATACGCAGTATTTT. This codes for CASNEQGIGTDTQYF.

The chain employs TRBV6-2 or TRBV6-3 and TRBJ2-7, with 10 bases matching TRBD2. Germline V CDR1 and CDR2: MNHEY, SVGEGT. J was trimmed by 3 bases and V by 2 bases; bases with no gene match: 10. The CDR3 sequence is 17 residues long. This CDR3 is CASSYRRLAGVDYEQYF. The DNA of the CDR3 is TGTGCCAGCAGTTACCGCCGGCTAGCGGGGGTTGACTACGAGCAGTACTTC.

The chain recombines TRBV12-3 or TRBV12-4 with TRBJ2-6; 9 bases line up with TRBD1. The CDR3 is 15 amino acids. V was clipped by 5 bases and J by 4 bases; unmatched bases: 3. This CDR3 is CASSGDRAGANVLTF. The CDR3 region has the DNA TGTGCCAGCAGTGGGGACAGGGCGGGGGCCAACGTCCTGACTTTC.

The V call is TRBV7-9, the J call TRBJ1-1, with D maybe TRBD1 (5 bases). The V gene lost 3 bases and the J gene lost 8 bases, with 10 bases spanning the gap. The CDR3 has 12 amino acids. Germline lookup yields CDR1 SEHNR and CDR2 FQNEAQ (reference sequence). The CDR3 spells CASSFSQGEAFF. For the CDR3, the DNA is TGTGCCAGCAGCTTCAGTCAGGGCGAAGCTTTCTTT.

A single count supports this clonotype. The chain is built from TRBV7-2 and TRBJ2-7; D uncertain. The J call may be incorrect, as the DNA end agrees better with TRBJ2-5. This CDR3 has 15 residues. Germline-derived CDR1 and CDR2 are SGHTA and FQGNSA. The CDR3, as DNA: TGTGCCAGCAGCTTAGCATCTCTGGTGATCGGGACCCAGTACTTC. It encodes CASSLASLVIGTQYF.

J is TRBJ2-6 and V is TRBV7-2, with 7 bases that match TRBD1. V trimming: 3 bases; J trimming: 2 bases; junction bases outside the gene matches: 10. Germline V gives CDR1 SGHTA, CDR2 FQGNSA. This CDR3 is built from 18 residues. The CDR3 DNA follows: TGTGCCAGCAGCTTCCCCGGGACAGACCCAGCTGGGGCCAACGTCCTGACTTTC. This translates into CASSFPGTDPAGANVLTF.

The CDR3 reads CASSRRTDEQFF. CDR3 nucleotide sequence: TGTGCCAGCAGTCGCCGGACTGATGAGCAGTTCTTC. The J gene is TRBJ2-1, the V gene TRBV6-5; D may be TRBD2 (5 bases). This CDR3 contains 12 residues. The ends were cut back, 5 bases at V and 8 bases at J, with 10 bases in the middle. CDR1 MNHEY and CDR2 SVGAGI come from the germline V gene.